This is a list of T cell receptor beta chains from one sample in a study of shared clonotypes between healthy human individuals. Data came from immunoSEQ multiplex PCR; TCRdb stores just in-frame clones and leaves some out. The data show around 1,900,000 clones, around 93% seen once. The sequencing sample was made of naive CD8+ T cells from PBMCs. The receptors stem from a man aged 18-30 years in good health. Some clones in this sample may be carry-over from other donors' samples. Each CDR3 is given with its conserved first and last residue. A D gene is named only where the DNA matches it firmly. Rows may omit the clone size; those that give it use once, few, many or a size class.

abundance: NA; d_gene: NA; j_gene: TRBJ2-7; v_gene: TRBV10-2; len: 13; CDR3nt: TGCGCCAGCAGTGAGAACAGGATCTACGAGCAGTACTTC; CDR3aa: CASSENRIYEQYF
abundance: NA; d_gene: TRBD2; j_gene: TRBJ2-7; v_gene: TRBV11-2; len: 14; CDR3nt: TGTGCCAGCAGCTTCGGGGCGGGAGATTACGAGCAGTACTTC; CDR3aa: CASSFGAGDYEQYF
abundance: once; d_gene: TRBD2; j_gene: TRBJ2-3; v_gene: TRBV7-6; len: 17; CDR3nt: TGTGCCAGCAGCCTTCAAAGTTCAGCGGGAGGGCCAGATACGCAGTATTTT; CDR3aa: CASSLQSSAGGPDTQYF
abundance: NA; d_gene: NA; j_gene: TRBJ2-7; v_gene: TRBV6-6; len: 13; CDR3nt: TGTGCCAGCAGCCCCCGGACCATCTACGAGCAGTACTTC; CDR3aa: CASSPRTIYEQYF
abundance: once; d_gene: NA; j_gene: TRBJ2-2; v_gene: TRBV25-1; len: 14; CDR3nt: TGTGCCAGCAGTGAGGCGGTGAACACCGGGGAGCTGTTTTTT; CDR3aa: CASSEAVNTGELFF
abundance: NA; d_gene: NA; j_gene: TRBJ1-1; v_gene: TRBV6-1; len: 16; CDR3nt: TGTGCCAGCAGTGAATCTGTCCGGGCCCTGAATCCTGAAGCTTTCTTT; CDR3aa: CASSESVRALNPEAFF
abundance: NA; d_gene: NA; j_gene: TRBJ2-7; v_gene: TRBV20-1; len: 10; CDR3nt: TGCAGTGCTAGGGCTTACGAGCAGTACTTC; CDR3aa: CSARAYEQYF
abundance: NA; d_gene: NA; j_gene: TRBJ2-7; v_gene: TRBV30; len: 13; CDR3nt: TGTGCCGTCGCACAGGAAAATTTCTACGAGCAGTACTTC; CDR3aa: CAVAQENFYEQYF
abundance: NA; d_gene: TRBD2; j_gene: TRBJ2-3; v_gene: TRBV7-8; len: 17; CDR3nt: TGTGCCAGCAGCTTAGCGCGAAGCGGGAGATTCACAGATACGCAGTATTTT; CDR3aa: CASSLARSGRFTDTQYF
abundance: NA; d_gene: TRBD2; j_gene: TRBJ2-1; v_gene: TRBV28; len: 14; CDR3nt: TGTGCCAGCAGAGGGCGGGGGTCCTACAATGAGCAGTTCTTC; CDR3aa: CASRGRGSYNEQFF
abundance: NA; d_gene: NA; j_gene: TRBJ2-7; v_gene: TRBV7-9; len: 15; CDR3nt: TGTGCCAGCAGCTCCTCCGGCATTAGCGGCTACGAGCAGTACTTC; CDR3aa: CASSSSGISGYEQYF
abundance: NA; d_gene: NA; j_gene: TRBJ2-1; v_gene: TRBV5-1; len: 14; CDR3nt: TGCGCCAGCAGCTTGGCCTGGGGGGACGAAGAGCAGTTCTTC; CDR3aa: CASSLAWGDEEQFF
abundance: NA; d_gene: TRBD2; j_gene: TRBJ2-1; v_gene: TRBV4-2; len: 14; CDR3nt: TGTGCCAGCAGCCACACTAGCGGGGACAATGAGCAGTTCTTC; CDR3aa: CASSHTSGDNEQFF
abundance: NA; d_gene: NA; j_gene: TRBJ2-3; v_gene: TRBV6-5; len: 14; CDR3nt: TGTGCCAGCAGTCCGGGACACATTCGGGATACGCAGTATTTT; CDR3aa: CASSPGHIRDTQYF
abundance: NA; d_gene: NA; j_gene: TRBJ2-7; v_gene: TRBV7-4; len: 15; CDR3nt: TGTGCCAGCAGCTTAGGAGTGATGGCGGGATTAGAGCAGTACTTC; CDR3aa: CASSLGVMAGLEQYF
abundance: NA; d_gene: NA; j_gene: TRBJ1-3; v_gene: TRBV11-3; len: 15; CDR3nt: TGTGCCAGCAGCTTAGCCCAGGGATCTGGAAACACCATATATTTT; CDR3aa: CASSLAQGSGNTIYF
abundance: NA; d_gene: NA; j_gene: TRBJ2-6; v_gene: TRBV10-3; len: 16; CDR3nt: TGTGCCATCAGTGAGACAGGTGGCCCAGGGGCCAACGTCCTGACTTTC; CDR3aa: CAISETGGPGANVLTF
abundance: NA; d_gene: NA; j_gene: TRBJ2-1; v_gene: TRBV4-1; len: 11; CDR3nt: TGCGCCAGCAGCCAAGGACTAGATCAGTTCTTC; CDR3aa: CASSQGLDQFF
abundance: NA; d_gene: TRBD1; j_gene: TRBJ1-2; v_gene: TRBV28; len: 14; CDR3nt: TGTGCCAGCAGTTTCGTAGGGGGCTTGGCTGGCTACACCTTC; CDR3aa: CASSFVGGLAGYTF
abundance: NA; d_gene: NA; j_gene: TRBJ1-2; v_gene: TRBV19; len: 18; CDR3nt: TGTGCCAGTAGTATAGATCTCGGGCAGGCAACTACTAACTATGGCTACACCTTC; CDR3aa: CASSIDLGQATTNYGYTF
abundance: NA; d_gene: NA; j_gene: TRBJ1-1; v_gene: TRBV28; len: 15; CDR3nt: TGTGCCAGCAGTTCCCCAGTTCGGGTGAACACTGAAGCTTTCTTT; CDR3aa: CASSSPVRVNTEAFF
abundance: few; d_gene: NA; j_gene: TRBJ1-3; v_gene: TRBV30; len: 17; CDR3nt: TGTGCCTGGAGCTTCCATCCAGGGATCATCTCTGGAAACACCATATATTTT; CDR3aa: CAWSFHPGIISGNTIYF
abundance: NA; d_gene: TRBD2; j_gene: TRBJ2-3; v_gene: TRBV4-1; len: 19; CDR3nt: TGCGCCAGCAGCCAAGACTTAGCGGGAGTGGAGATTGGGGCAGATACGCAGTATTTT; CDR3aa: CASSQDLAGVEIGADTQYF
abundance: once; d_gene: TRBD2; j_gene: TRBJ2-1; v_gene: TRBV25-1; len: 17; CDR3nt: TGTGCCAGCGAAGACGACGGGACTAGCGGGAGGACCCATGAGCAGTTCTTC; CDR3aa: CASEDDGTSGRTHEQFF
abundance: NA; d_gene: NA; j_gene: TRBJ2-5; v_gene: TRBV27; len: 17; CDR3nt: TGTGCCAGCAGCCCCTCGGTAGGGGACCTCCCTGGGGAGACCCAGTACTTC; CDR3aa: CASSPSVGDLPGETQYF
abundance: NA; d_gene: TRBD2; j_gene: TRBJ2-1; v_gene: TRBV29-1; len: 14; CDR3nt: TGCAGCGTTGAGGGCGGGGGAACCTACAATGAGCAGTTCTTC; CDR3aa: CSVEGGGTYNEQFF
abundance: NA; d_gene: NA; j_gene: TRBJ2-5; v_gene: TRBV27; len: 13; CDR3nt: TGTGCCAGCAGTTTATCTGATGGGAGGACCCAGTACTTC; CDR3aa: CASSLSDGRTQYF
abundance: NA; d_gene: TRBD1; j_gene: TRBJ1-2; v_gene: TRBV9; len: 16; CDR3nt: TGTGCCAGCAGCCTCCCCCGGACAGGGGGCCCCTATGGCTACACCTTC; CDR3aa: CASSLPRTGGPYGYTF
abundance: NA; d_gene: NA; j_gene: TRBJ2-7; v_gene: TRBV11-1; len: 13; CDR3nt: TGTGCCAGCAGCTTAGGGGCCTCCTACGAGCAGTACTTC; CDR3aa: CASSLGASYEQYF
abundance: NA; d_gene: TRBD1; j_gene: TRBJ2-5; v_gene: TRBV11-1; len: 16; CDR3nt: TGTGCCAGCAGCCAATGGACAGGGGGCATTCAAGAGACCCAGTACTTC; CDR3aa: CASSQWTGGIQETQYF
abundance: NA; d_gene: NA; j_gene: TRBJ2-1; v_gene: TRBV9; len: 13; CDR3nt: TGTGCCAGCAGCGCAGTCAGGGATCACGAGCAGTTCTTC; CDR3aa: CASSAVRDHEQFF
abundance: NA; d_gene: NA; j_gene: TRBJ2-5; v_gene: TRBV28; len: 15; CDR3nt: TGTGCCAGCAGCCTAACAGGGGACTTCGGAGAGACCCAGTACTTC; CDR3aa: CASSLTGDFGETQYF
abundance: once; d_gene: NA; j_gene: TRBJ2-6; v_gene: TRBV7-9; len: 18; CDR3nt: TGTGCCAGCAGCCGACTAGGGACTGAGAGCTCTGGGGCCAACGTCCTGACTTTC; CDR3aa: CASSRLGTESSGANVLTF
abundance: NA; d_gene: NA; j_gene: TRBJ2-3; v_gene: TRBV4-1; len: 16; CDR3nt: TGCGCCAGCAGCCCATCCTGGGGGAGGAGCACAGATACGCAGTATTTT; CDR3aa: CASSPSWGRSTDTQYF
abundance: NA; d_gene: NA; j_gene: TRBJ1-5; v_gene: TRBV5-1; len: 15; CDR3nt: TGCGCCAGCAGCTTGGGATGGGGGGCAGATCAGCCCCAGCATTTT; CDR3aa: CASSLGWGADQPQHF
abundance: NA; d_gene: TRBD2; j_gene: TRBJ2-7; v_gene: TRBV11-2; len: 17; CDR3nt: TGTGCCAGCAGCCCGCTCAAGGTGACTAGCGGGAGCAACGAGCAGTACTTC; CDR3aa: CASSPLKVTSGSNEQYF
abundance: NA; d_gene: NA; j_gene: TRBJ2-3; v_gene: TRBV5-6; len: 11; CDR3nt: TGTGCCAGCAGCTTTGAAGATACGCAGTATTTT; CDR3aa: CASSFEDTQYF
abundance: NA; d_gene: NA; j_gene: TRBJ2-7; v_gene: TRBV10-3; len: 13; CDR3nt: TGTGCCATCACATCGGACGGAACCTACGAGCAGTACTTC; CDR3aa: CAITSDGTYEQYF
abundance: NA; d_gene: NA; j_gene: TRBJ1-1; v_gene: TRBV7-8; len: 15; CDR3nt: TGTGCCAGCAGCTTAGTCGGCAGGGCGTCAGCTGAAGCTTTCTTT; CDR3aa: CASSLVGRASAEAFF
abundance: NA; d_gene: NA; j_gene: TRBJ2-5; v_gene: TRBV5-1; len: 14; CDR3nt: TGCGCCAGCAGCTTTGGATGGCCCGGAGAGACCCAGTACTTC; CDR3aa: CASSFGWPGETQYF
abundance: once; d_gene: NA; j_gene: TRBJ1-2; v_gene: TRBV7-9; len: 14; CDR3nt: TGTGCCAGCAGCGAGGTGGGGGGCGGCTATGGCTACACCTTC; CDR3aa: CASSEVGGGYGYTF
abundance: NA; d_gene: TRBD1; j_gene: TRBJ1-1; v_gene: TRBV7-8; len: 14; CDR3nt: TGTGCCAGCAGCCCCAGGACAGGCGGGACTGAAGCTTTCTTT; CDR3aa: CASSPRTGGTEAFF
abundance: NA; d_gene: NA; j_gene: TRBJ1-5; v_gene: TRBV10-2; len: 18; CDR3nt: TGCGCCAGCAGTGAGCCCCTCCCCTACCGGGATAGCAATCAGCCCCAGCATTTT; CDR3aa: CASSEPLPYRDSNQPQHF
abundance: NA; d_gene: TRBD1; j_gene: TRBJ2-1; v_gene: TRBV19; len: 15; CDR3nt: TGTGCCAGTAGCCCGGACAGGGGCTCCTACAATGAGCAGTTCTTC; CDR3aa: CASSPDRGSYNEQFF
abundance: NA; d_gene: TRBD1; j_gene: TRBJ2-7; v_gene: TRBV10-3; len: 13; CDR3nt: TGTGCCATCAGAATGACAGGGTACTACGAGCAGTACTTC; CDR3aa: CAIRMTGYYEQYF
abundance: NA; d_gene: NA; j_gene: TRBJ2-7; v_gene: TRBV27; len: 14; CDR3nt: TGTGCCAGCAGTACCCTCGACAGATCCTACGAGCAGTACTTC; CDR3aa: CASSTLDRSYEQYF
abundance: NA; d_gene: NA; j_gene: TRBJ1-2; v_gene: TRBV19; len: 14; CDR3nt: TGTGCCAGTAGTATAGGCTGGACAGACTATGGCTACACCTTC; CDR3aa: CASSIGWTDYGYTF
abundance: once; d_gene: TRBD2; j_gene: TRBJ2-7; v_gene: TRBV27; len: 15; CDR3nt: TGTGCCAGCACACAACGACTAGCGGGATATTTCGAGCAGTACTTC; CDR3aa: CASTQRLAGYFEQYF
abundance: NA; d_gene: NA; j_gene: TRBJ1-2; v_gene: TRBV5-1; len: 14; CDR3nt: TGCGCCAGCAGCTTGGAGGGAGGCTTCTATGGCTACACCTTC; CDR3aa: CASSLEGGFYGYTF
abundance: NA; d_gene: NA; j_gene: TRBJ1-5; v_gene: TRBV5-1; len: 15; CDR3nt: TGCGCCAGCAGCTCCGGACCAAACGGCAATCAGCCCCAGCATTTT; CDR3aa: CASSSGPNGNQPQHF
abundance: NA; d_gene: NA; j_gene: TRBJ1-5; v_gene: TRBV10-3; len: 16; CDR3nt: TGTGCCATCAGTGAAGTTTGGTCGGACAGCAATCAGCCCCAGCATTTT; CDR3aa: CAISEVWSDSNQPQHF
abundance: NA; d_gene: NA; j_gene: TRBJ2-1; v_gene: TRBV7-9; len: 13; CDR3nt: TGTGCCAGCAGCTTCGTCATCAACAATGAGCAGTTCTTC; CDR3aa: CASSFVINNEQFF